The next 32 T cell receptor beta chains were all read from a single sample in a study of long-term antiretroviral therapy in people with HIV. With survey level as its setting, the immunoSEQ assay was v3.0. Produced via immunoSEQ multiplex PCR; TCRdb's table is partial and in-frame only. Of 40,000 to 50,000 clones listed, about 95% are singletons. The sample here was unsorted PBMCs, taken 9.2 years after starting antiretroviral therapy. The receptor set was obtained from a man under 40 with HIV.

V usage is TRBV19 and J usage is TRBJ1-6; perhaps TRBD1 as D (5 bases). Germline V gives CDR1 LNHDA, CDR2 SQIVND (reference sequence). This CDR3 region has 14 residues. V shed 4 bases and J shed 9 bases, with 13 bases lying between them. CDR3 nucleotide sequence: TGTGCCAGTAGTACCGGACAATCGTCTTCACCCCTCCACTTT. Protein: CASSTGQSSSPLHF.

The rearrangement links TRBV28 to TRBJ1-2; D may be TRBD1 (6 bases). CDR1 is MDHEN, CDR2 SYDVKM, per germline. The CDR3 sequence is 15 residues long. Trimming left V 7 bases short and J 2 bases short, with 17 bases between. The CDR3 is CASKLTGTSNYGYTF. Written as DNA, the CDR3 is TGTGCCAGCAAACTGACAGGAACCTCAAACTATGGCTACACCTTC.

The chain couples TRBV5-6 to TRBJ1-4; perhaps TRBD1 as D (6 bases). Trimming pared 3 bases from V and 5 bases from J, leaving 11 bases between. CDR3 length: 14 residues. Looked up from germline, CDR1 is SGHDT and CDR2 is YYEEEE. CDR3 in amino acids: CASSYAGTNEKLFF. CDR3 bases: TGTGCCAGCAGCTACGCCGGGACAAATGAAAAACTGTTTTTT.

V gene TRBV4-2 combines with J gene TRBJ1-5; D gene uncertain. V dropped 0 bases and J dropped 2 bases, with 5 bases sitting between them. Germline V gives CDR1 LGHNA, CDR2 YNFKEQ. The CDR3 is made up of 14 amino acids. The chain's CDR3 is CASSQDGGNQPQHF. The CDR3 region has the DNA TGTGCCAGCAGCCAAGATGGGGGCAATCAGCCCCAGCATTTT.

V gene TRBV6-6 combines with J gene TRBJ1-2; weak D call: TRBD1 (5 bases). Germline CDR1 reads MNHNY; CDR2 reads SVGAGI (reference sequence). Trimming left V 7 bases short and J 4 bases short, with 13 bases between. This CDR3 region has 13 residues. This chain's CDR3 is CASIGGVSYGYTF. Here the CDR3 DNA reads TGTGCCAGCATCGGAGGGGTGAGCTATGGCTACACCTTC.

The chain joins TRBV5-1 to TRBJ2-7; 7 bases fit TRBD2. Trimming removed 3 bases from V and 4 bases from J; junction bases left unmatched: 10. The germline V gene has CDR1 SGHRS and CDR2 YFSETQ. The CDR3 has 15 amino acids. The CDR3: CASSSYRGGLYEQYF. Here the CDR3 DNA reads TGCGCCAGCAGCTCCTACCGGGGAGGGCTGTACGAGCAGTACTTC.

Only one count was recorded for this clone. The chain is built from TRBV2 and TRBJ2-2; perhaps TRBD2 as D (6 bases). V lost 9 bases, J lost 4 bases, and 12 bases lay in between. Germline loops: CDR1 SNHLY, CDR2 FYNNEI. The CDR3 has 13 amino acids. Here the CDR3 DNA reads TGTGCCAGGGGGACGGGGGTCACCGGGGAGCTGTTTTTT. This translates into CARGTGVTGELFF.

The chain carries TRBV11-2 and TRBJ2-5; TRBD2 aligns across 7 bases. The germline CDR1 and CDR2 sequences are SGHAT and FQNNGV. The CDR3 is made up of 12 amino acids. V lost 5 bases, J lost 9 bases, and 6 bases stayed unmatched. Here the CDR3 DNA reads TGTGCCAGCAGCCCAGGTGGGGGGGCCCAGTACTTC. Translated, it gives CASSPGGGAQYF.

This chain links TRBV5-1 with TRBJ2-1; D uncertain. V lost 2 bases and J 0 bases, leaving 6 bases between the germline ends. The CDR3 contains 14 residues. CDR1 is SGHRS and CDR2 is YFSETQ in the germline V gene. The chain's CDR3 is CASSFSYSYNEQFF. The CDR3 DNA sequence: TGCGCCAGCAGCTTCAGCTACTCCTACAATGAGCAGTTCTTC.

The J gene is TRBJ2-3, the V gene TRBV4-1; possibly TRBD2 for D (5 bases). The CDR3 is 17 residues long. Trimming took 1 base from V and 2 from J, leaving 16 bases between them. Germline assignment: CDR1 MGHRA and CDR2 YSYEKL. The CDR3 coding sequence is TGCGCCAGCAGCCAAGGTATACGGGAATCTCCCACAGATACGCAGTATTTT. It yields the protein CASSQGIRESPTDTQYF.

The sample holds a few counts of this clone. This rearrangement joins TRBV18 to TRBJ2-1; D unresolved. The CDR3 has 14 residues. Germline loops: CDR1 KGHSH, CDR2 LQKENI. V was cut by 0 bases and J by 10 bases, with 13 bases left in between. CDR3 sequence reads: CASSPPSWVGEQFF. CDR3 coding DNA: TGTGCCAGCTCACCACCGTCATGGGTCGGGGAGCAGTTCTTC.

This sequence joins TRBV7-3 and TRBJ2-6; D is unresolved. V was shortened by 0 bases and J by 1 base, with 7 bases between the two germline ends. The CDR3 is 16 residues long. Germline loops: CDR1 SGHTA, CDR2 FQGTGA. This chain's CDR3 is CASSLTWGSGANVLTF. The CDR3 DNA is TGTGCCAGCAGCTTAACCTGGGGTTCTGGGGCCAACGTCCTGACTTTC.

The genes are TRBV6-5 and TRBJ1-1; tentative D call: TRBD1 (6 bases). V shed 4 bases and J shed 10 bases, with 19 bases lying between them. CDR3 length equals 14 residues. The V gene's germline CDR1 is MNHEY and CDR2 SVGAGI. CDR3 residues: CASSSPATRGGAFF. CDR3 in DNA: TGTGCCAGCAGTTCTCCTGCCACGAGAGGGGGAGCTTTCTTT.

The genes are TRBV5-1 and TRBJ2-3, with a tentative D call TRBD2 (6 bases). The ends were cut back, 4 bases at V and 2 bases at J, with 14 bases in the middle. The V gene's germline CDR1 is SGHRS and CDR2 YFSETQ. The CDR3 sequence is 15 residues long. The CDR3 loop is CASSPLRGLTDTQYF. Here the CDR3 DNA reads TGCGCCAGCAGCCCGTTAAGGGGACTCACAGATACGCAGTATTTT.

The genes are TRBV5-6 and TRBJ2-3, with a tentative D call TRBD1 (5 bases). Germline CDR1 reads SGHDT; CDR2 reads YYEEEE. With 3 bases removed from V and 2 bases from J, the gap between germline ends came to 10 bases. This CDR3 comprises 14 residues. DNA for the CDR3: TGTGCCAGCAGCTCGCAGGGTTCCACAGATACGCAGTATTTT. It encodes CASSSQGSTDTQYF.

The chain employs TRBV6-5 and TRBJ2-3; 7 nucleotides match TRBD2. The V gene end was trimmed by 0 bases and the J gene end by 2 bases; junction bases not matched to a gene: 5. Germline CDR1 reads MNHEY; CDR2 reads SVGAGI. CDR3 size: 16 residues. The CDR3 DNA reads TGTGCCAGCAGTTACTCGGGAGCGGGAAACACAGATACGCAGTATTTT. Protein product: CASSYSGAGNTDTQYF.

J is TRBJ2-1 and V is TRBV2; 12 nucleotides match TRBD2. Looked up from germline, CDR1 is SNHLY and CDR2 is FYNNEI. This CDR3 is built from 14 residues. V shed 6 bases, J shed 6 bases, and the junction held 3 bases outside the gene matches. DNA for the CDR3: TGTGCCAGCAGCGAACTAGCGGGGGGCAATGAGCAGTTCTTC. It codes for CASSELAGGNEQFF.

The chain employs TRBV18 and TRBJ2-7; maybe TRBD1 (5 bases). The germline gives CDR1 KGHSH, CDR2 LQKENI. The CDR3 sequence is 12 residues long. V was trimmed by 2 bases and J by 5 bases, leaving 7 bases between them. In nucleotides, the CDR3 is TGTGCCAGCTCACCAGGGGCCAACGAGCAGTACTTC. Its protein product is CASSPGANEQYF.

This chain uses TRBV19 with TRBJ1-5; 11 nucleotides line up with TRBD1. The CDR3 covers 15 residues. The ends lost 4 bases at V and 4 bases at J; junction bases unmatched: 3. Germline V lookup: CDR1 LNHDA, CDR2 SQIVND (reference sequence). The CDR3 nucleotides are TGTGCCAGTAGTACGGGACAGGGGGAAAATCAGCCCCAGCATTTT. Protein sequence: CASSTGQGENQPQHF.

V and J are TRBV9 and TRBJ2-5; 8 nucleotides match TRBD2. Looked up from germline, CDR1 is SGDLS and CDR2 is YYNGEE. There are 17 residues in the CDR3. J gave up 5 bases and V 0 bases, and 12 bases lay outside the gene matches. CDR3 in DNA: TGTGCCAGCAGCGTAGCTGGCACTAGCGGCCCCCGCGAGACCCAGTACTTC. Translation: CASSVAGTSGPRETQYF. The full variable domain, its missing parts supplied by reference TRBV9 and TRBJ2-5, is DSGVTQTPKHLITATGQRVTLRCSPRSGDLSVYWYQQSLDQGLQFLIQYYNGEERAKGNILERFSAQQFPDLHSELNLSSLELGDSALYFCASSVAGTSGPRETQYFGPGTRLLVL.

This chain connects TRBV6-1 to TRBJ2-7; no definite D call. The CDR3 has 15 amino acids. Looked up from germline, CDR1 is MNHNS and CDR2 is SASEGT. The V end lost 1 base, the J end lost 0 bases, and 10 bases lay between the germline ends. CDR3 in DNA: TGTGCCAGCAGTGAAGAGGCGGCCAGCTCCTACGAGCAGTACTTC. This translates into CASSEEAASSYEQYF.

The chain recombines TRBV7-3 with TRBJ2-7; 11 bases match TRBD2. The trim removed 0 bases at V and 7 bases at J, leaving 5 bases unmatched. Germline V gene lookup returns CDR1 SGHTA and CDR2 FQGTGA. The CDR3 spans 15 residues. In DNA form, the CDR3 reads TGTGCCAGCAGCTTAACTAGCGGGGGGGTCGGGGAGCAGTACTTC. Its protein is CASSLTSGGVGEQYF.

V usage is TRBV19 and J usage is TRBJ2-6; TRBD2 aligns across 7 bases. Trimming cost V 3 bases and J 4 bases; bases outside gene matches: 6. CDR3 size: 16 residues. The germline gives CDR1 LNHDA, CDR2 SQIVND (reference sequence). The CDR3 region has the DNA TGTGCCAGTAGTATCGTGGGGGGGTTAGGGGCCAACGTCCTGACTTTC. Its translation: CASSIVGGLGANVLTF.

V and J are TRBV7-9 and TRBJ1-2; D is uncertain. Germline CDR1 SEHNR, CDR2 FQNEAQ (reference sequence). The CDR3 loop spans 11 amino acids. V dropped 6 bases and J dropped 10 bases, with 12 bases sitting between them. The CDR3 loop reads CASRRTEPYTF. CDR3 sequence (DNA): TGTGCCAGCAGACGTACAGAACCCTACACCTTC.

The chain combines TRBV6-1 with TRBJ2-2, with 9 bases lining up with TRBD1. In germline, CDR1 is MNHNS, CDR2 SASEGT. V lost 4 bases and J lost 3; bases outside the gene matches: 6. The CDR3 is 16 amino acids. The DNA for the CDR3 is TGTGCCAGCAGTGTCCGACAGGGGGTTTACACCGGGGAGCTGTTTTTT. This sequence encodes CASSVRQGVYTGELFF.

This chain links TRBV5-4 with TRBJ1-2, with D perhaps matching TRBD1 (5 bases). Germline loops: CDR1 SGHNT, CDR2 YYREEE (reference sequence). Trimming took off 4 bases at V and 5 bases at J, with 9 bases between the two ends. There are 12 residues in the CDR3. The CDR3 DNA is TGTGCCAGCAGCGGGGACGGATATGGCTACACCTTC. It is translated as CASSGDGYGYTF. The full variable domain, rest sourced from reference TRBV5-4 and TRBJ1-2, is ETGVTQSPTHLIKTRGQQVTLRCSSQSGHNTVSWYQQALGQGPQFIFQYYREEENGRGNFPPRFSGLQFPNYSSELNVNALELDDSALYLCASSGDGYGYTFGSGTRLTVV.

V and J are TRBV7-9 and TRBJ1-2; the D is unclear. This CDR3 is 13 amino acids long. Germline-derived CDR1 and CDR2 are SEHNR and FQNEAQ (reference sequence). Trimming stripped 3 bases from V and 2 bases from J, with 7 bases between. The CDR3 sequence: CASSLEANYGYTF. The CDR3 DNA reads TGTGCCAGCAGCTTGGAGGCGAACTATGGCTACACCTTC. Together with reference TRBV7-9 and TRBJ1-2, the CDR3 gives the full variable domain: DTGVSQNPRHKITKRGQNVTFRCDPISEHNRLYWYRQTLGQGPEFLTYFQNEAQLEKSRLLSDRFSAERPKGSFSTLEIQRTEQGDSAMYLCASSLEANYGYTFGSGTRLTVV.

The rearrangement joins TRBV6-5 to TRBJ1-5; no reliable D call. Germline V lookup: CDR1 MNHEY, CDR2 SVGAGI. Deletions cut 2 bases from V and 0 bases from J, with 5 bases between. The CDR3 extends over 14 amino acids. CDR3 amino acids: CASSYGHSNQPQHF. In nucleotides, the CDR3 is TGTGCCAGCAGTTACGGGCATAGCAATCAGCCCCAGCATTTT.

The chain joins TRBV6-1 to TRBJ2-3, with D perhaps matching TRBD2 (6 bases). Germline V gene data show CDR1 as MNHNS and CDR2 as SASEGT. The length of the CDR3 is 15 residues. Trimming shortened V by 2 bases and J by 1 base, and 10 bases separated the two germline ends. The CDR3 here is CASSEIGGGTDTQYF. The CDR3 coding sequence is TGTGCCAGCAGTGAAATCGGCGGGGGCACAGATACGCAGTATTTT.

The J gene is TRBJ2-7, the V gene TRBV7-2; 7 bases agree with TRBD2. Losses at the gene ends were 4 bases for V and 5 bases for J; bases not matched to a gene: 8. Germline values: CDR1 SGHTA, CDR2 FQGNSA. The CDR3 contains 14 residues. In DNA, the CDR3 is TGTGCCAGCAGCTCTGAGCTCGGGAGGAACGAGCAGTACTTC. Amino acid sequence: CASSSELGRNEQYF.

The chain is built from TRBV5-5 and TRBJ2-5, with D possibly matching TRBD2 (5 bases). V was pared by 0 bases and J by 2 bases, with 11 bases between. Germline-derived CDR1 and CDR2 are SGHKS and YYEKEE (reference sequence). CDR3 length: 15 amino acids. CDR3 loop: CASSLAGYYQETQYF. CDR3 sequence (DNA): TGTGCCAGCAGCTTGGCGGGGTACTATCAAGAGACCCAGTACTTC.

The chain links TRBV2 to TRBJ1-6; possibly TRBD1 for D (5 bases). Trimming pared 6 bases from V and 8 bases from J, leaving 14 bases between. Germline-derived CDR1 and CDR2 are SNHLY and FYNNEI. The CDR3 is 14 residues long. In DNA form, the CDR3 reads TGTGCCAGCAGGAGGTCAGGGTGGGATTCACCCCTCCACTTT. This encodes CASRRSGWDSPLHF.